The 4 T cell receptor beta chains presented below share a single source sample, sequenced in a study of T-cell reconstitution after alpha-beta-depleted transplantation in children. Preparation of the TCRbeta library was carried out with unique molecular identifiers. TCRdb re-called the PCR reads through MiXCR, storing one row per CDR3 protein. Of a few hundred thousand distinct CDR3 sequences listed, about 9.3% were seen once; the top ten hold 2% to 2.5%. This material consisted of PBMCs from the stem cell graft donor, taken from the stem cell graft. All receptors derive from a human donor who donated a stem cell graft to a child with acute lymphoblastic leukemia.

The chain couples TRBV6-2 or TRBV6-3 to TRBJ2-7, with 7 positions matching TRBD2. Germline loops: CDR1 MNHEY, CDR2 SVGEGT. J lost 1 base, V lost 4 bases, and 10 bases had no gene match. CDR3 length: 16 amino acids. The CDR3 region is CASSFPNSSGSYEQYF. The CDR3 DNA reads as TGTGCCAGCAGTTTCCCCAACTCTAGCGGTTCCTACGAGCAGTACTTC.

This clonotype has just one count. The chain is built from TRBV7-6 and TRBJ2-1; D gene unclear. Germline-derived CDR1 and CDR2 are SGHVS and FNYEAQ. V was clipped by 5 bases and J by 7 bases, with 12 bases between them. The length of the CDR3 is 13 residues. CDR3 residues: CASSPPDFNEQFF. The CDR3 coding sequence is TGTGCCAGCAGCCCCCCAGATTTTAATGAGCAGTTCTTC.

CDR3 protein: CASEGSAQLIYSNQPQHF. CDR3 nucleotide sequence: TGTGCCAGCGAAGGTTCTGCACAGCTGATATATAGCAATCAGCCCCAGCATTTT. This chain uses TRBV6-1 with TRBJ1-5; no clear D gene. V lost 8 bases to trimming and J lost 0 bases, with 23 bases between them. The germline V gene has CDR1 MNHNS and CDR2 SASEGT. The CDR3 extends over 18 amino acids.

The chain has TRBV14 and TRBJ2-5; D is undetermined. Germline CDR1 is SGHDN and CDR2 is FVKESK. V was trimmed by 0 bases and J by 5 bases, leaving 10 bases between them. CDR3 size: 14 residues. CDR3 in amino acids: CASSQDVAMETQYF. DNA of the CDR3: TGTGCCAGCAGCCAAGACGTGGCCATGGAGACCCAGTACTTC.